The present entry profiles one T cell receptor (beta chain) with its context. This sample is part of a study of monozygotic twins with inflammatory bowel disease. In germline, CDR1 is SGHRS, CDR2 YFSETQ. The length of the CDR3 is 16 residues. TCRdb re-called the 5' RACE reads, yielding one record per CDR3 amino acid sequence without DNA. The clone table shows approximately 400,000 distinct CDR3 sequences, with the ten largest holding around 2.6%. The chain combines TRBV5-1 with TRBJ2-3; the D call from TCRdb, TRBD1, cannot be confirmed without DNA. This clonotype was obtained from a human donor with ulcerative colitis or Crohn's disease, or a healthy co-twin of an affected twin (not recorded which). Input material: blood. This chain's CDR3 is CASSLAPRGGADTQYF.